These T cell receptor beta chains were read from a single sample in a study of cytomegalovirus exposure and HLA in healthy donors. Data came from immunoSEQ multiplex PCR; TCRdb stores just in-frame clones and leaves some out. The table shows about 110,000 clones, with about 70% occurring only once. Material for sequencing was PBMCs. These receptors were obtained from a woman aged 25 to 39 in good health and CMV-seronegative. CDR3s include the opening cysteine and the closing phenylalanine or tryptophan. The D gene is left open where the match is weak. The listing skips clone size in some rows; elsewhere it reads once, few, many or a size class.

D	size	V	J	length	CDR3	DNA
NA	NA	TRBV6-1	TRBJ1-6	14	CASSPSAGVEPLHF	TGTGCCAGCAGCCCGTCGGCGGGGGTGGAACCCCTCCACTTT
TRBD1	NA	TRBV6-1	TRBJ1-5	14	CASSEGQGPQPQHF	TGTGCCAGCAGTGAAGGACAGGGGCCACAGCCCCAGCATTTT
NA	NA	TRBV6-1	TRBJ1-1	11	CASSLEGGPPF	TGTGCCAGCAGTCTCGAAGGAGGGCCGCCCTTT
TRBD2	NA	TRBV29-1	TRBJ2-5	13	CSVRRGGEETQYF	TGCAGCGTTCGGCGGGGGGGAGAAGAGACCCAGTACTTC
NA	NA	TRBV19	TRBJ1-1	15	CASSPSGFSNTEAFF	TGTGCCAGTAGCCCCTCAGGGTTTTCGAACACTGAAGCTTTCTTT
NA	NA	TRBV5-6	TRBJ2-7	15	CASSLVDIMRYEQYF	TGTGCCAGCAGCTTGGTGGACATTATGAGATACGAGCAGTACTTC
NA	NA	TRBV25-1	TRBJ1-1	14	CATQVGGWGTEAFF	TGTGCCACCCAGGTAGGAGGGTGGGGCACTGAAGCTTTCTTT
TRBD2	NA	TRBV13	TRBJ2-3	16	CASSYPGGWGTDTQYF	TGTGCCAGCAGCTACCCCGGGGGGTGGGGCACAGATACGCAGTATTTT
NA	few	TRBV30	TRBJ1-6	17	CAWTPVGPGSYNSPLHF	TGTGCCTGGACCCCCGTGGGGCCTGGTTCCTATAATTCACCCCTCCACTTT
TRBD1	NA	TRBV15	TRBJ1-3	15	CATSRDRGPGNTIYF	TGTGCCACCAGCAGAGACAGGGGGCCTGGAAACACCATATATTTT
TRBD2	NA	TRBV11-3	TRBJ2-3	20	CASSLGDPGTSGVSTDTQYF	TGTGCCAGCAGCTTAGGAGATCCCGGGACTAGCGGGGTGAGCACAGATACGCAGTATTTT
TRBD2	NA	TRBV9	TRBJ2-5	15	CASSLSGTSEETQYF	TGTGCCAGCAGCCTTTCTGGGACTAGCGAAGAGACCCAGTACTTC
NA	NA	TRBV29-1	TRBJ1-2	14	CSVDRAGGRYGYTF	TGCAGCGTTGACCGGGCGGGGGGACGCTATGGCTACACCTTC
NA	once	TRBV4-1	TRBJ1-1	13	CASRSGAGTEAFF	TGCGCCAGCAGATCAGGGGCAGGAACTGAAGCTTTCTTT
TRBD1	NA	TRBV7-9	TRBJ2-1	15	CASSSRQGLVNEQFF	TGTGCCAGCAGCTCACGACAGGGTCTCGTCAATGAGCAGTTCTTC
NA	NA	TRBV5-4	TRBJ2-1	15	CASSLASTSYNEQFF	TGTGCCAGCAGCTTGGCCTCGACATCCTACAATGAGCAGTTCTTC
NA	NA	TRBV27	TRBJ2-5	18	CASSSLGRGFNLGETQYF	TGTGCCAGCAGTTCATTGGGCAGGGGATTTAATTTGGGAGAGACCCAGTACTTC
TRBD2	NA	TRBV6-1	TRBJ2-7	14	CASSEWRGVFEQYF	TGTGCCAGCAGTGAATGGCGGGGGGTGTTTGAGCAGTACTTC
TRBD1	NA	TRBV6-6	TRBJ2-7	13	CASSSGTGYEQYF	TGTGCCAGCAGTTCTGGGACAGGCTACGAGCAGTACTTC
TRBD1	few	TRBV11-2	TRBJ2-7	17	CASSPLPLGQVGDEQYF	TGTGCCAGCAGCCCGCTACCCCTCGGACAGGTGGGGGACGAGCAGTACTTC
NA	few	TRBV30	TRBJ1-1	15	CAWSTTRLANTEAFF	TGTGCCTGGAGTACGACACGCTTGGCGAACACTGAAGCTTTCTTT
NA	NA	TRBV21-1	TRBJ2-7	18	CASSAKIARRGGSHEQYF	TGTGCCAGCAGCGCAAAAATTGCGAGGCGGGGGGGCTCCCACGAGCAGTACTTC
TRBD1	NA	TRBV5-6	TRBJ2-1	18	CASSLAPSRDRGLNEQFF	TGTGCCAGCAGCTTGGCCCCATCACGGGACAGGGGGCTCAATGAGCAGTTCTTC
NA	NA	TRBV30	TRBJ1-1	15	CAWRISDRTNTEAFF	TGTGCCTGGAGGATATCAGACAGGACGAACACTGAAGCTTTCTTT
TRBD1	NA	TRBV27	TRBJ2-3	16	CASSLRPGQGTDTQYF	TGTGCCAGCAGTTTACGCCCGGGACAGGGGACAGATACGCAGTATTTT
NA	few	TRBV27	TRBJ1-1	13	CASRFTGHTEAFF	TGTGCCAGCAGGTTTACAGGGCACACTGAAGCTTTCTTT
NA	NA	TRBV30	TRBJ1-2	13	CAWSQPGVGGYTF	TGTGCCTGGAGCCAGCCAGGGGTCGGCGGCTACACCTTC
TRBD1	NA	TRBV2	TRBJ1-2	16	CASSEGWTGTTTGYTF	TGTGCCAGCAGTGAAGGGTGGACAGGGACGACTACAGGCTACACCTTC
TRBD1	NA	TRBV7-6	TRBJ1-2	15	CASSLGQGGPGGYTF	TGTGCCAGCAGCTTAGGCCAGGGGGGACCCGGTGGCTACACCTTC
TRBD1	NA	TRBV7-8	TRBJ2-3	15	CASSPDRARTDTQYF	TGTGCCAGCAGCCCTGACAGGGCACGCACAGATACGCAGTATTTT
NA	NA	TRBV6-6	TRBJ2-4	13	CASEEAGENIQYF	TGTGCCAGCGAGGAGGCCGGAGAAAACATTCAGTACTTC
TRBD2	NA	TRBV4-2	TRBJ2-1	18	CASSQVATSGSPYNEQFF	TGTGCCAGCAGCCAAGTCGCGACTAGCGGGAGCCCCTACAATGAGCAGTTCTTC
NA	NA	TRBV28	TRBJ2-7	13	CASSFAAVYGQYF	TGTGCCAGCAGTTTTGCGGCGGTGTACGGGCAGTACTTC
TRBD1	NA	TRBV7-3	TRBJ2-5	14	CASSITGGDGTQYF	TGTGCCAGCAGCATTACAGGGGGCGATGGGACCCAGTACTTC
NA	NA	TRBV5-6	TRBJ1-2	13	CASSLRGSYGYTF	TGTGCCAGCAGCTTGAGGGGGTCCTATGGCTACACCTTC
NA	NA	TRBV6-5	TRBJ1-3	16	CASSYSGRGPGNTIYF	TGTGCCAGCAGTTACTCCGGCAGGGGCCCCGGAAACACCATATATTTT
TRBD2	NA	TRBV5-6	TRBJ2-5	15	CASSLRDYYQETQYF	TGTGCCAGCAGCTTGAGGGACTACTACCAAGAGACCCAGTACTTC
NA	NA	TRBV4-2	TRBJ2-7	15	CASSQELVGAYEQYF	TGTGCCAGCAGCCAAGAACTAGTAGGAGCCTACGAGCAGTACTTC
TRBD1	NA	TRBV29-1	TRBJ1-2	11	CSVWDRDGYTF	TGCAGCGTCTGGGACAGAGATGGCTACACCTTC
NA	NA	TRBV7-6	TRBJ1-2	14	CASSLGAGDYGYTF	TGTGCCAGCAGCTTAGGAGCAGGGGACTATGGCTACACCTTC
TRBD2	NA	TRBV29-1	TRBJ2-1	14	CSISILAAYNEQFF	TGCAGCATATCCATCCTAGCGGCCTACAATGAGCAGTTCTTC
NA	NA	TRBV6-5	TRBJ1-5	14	CASSYSFQNQPQHF	TGTGCCAGCAGTTACTCGTTCCAAAATCAGCCCCAGCATTTT
NA	NA	TRBV30	TRBJ1-1	14	CAWMLGGLNTEAFF	TGTGCCTGGATGCTGGGGGGGTTGAACACTGAAGCTTTCTTT
NA	NA	TRBV9	TRBJ1-1	15	CASTVGGFGNTEAFF	TGTGCCAGCACGGTGGGGGGATTTGGGAACACTGAAGCTTTCTTT
TRBD1	NA	TRBV27	TRBJ1-1	15	CASSVRGTVNTEAFF	TGTGCCAGCAGTGTGCGTGGGACAGTGAACACTGAAGCTTTCTTT
NA	NA	TRBV5-6	TRBJ1-6	14	CASSLTTDNSPLHF	TGTGCCAGCAGCTTGACCACGGATAATTCACCCCTCCACTTT
NA	NA	TRBV27	TRBJ1-1	14	CASSLSIGGTEAFF	TGTGCCAGCAGTTTATCCATAGGGGGCACTGAAGCTTTCTTT
NA	NA	TRBV6-5	TRBJ2-3	14	CASRRDSSTDTQYF	TGTGCCAGCAGGCGGGACTCCAGCACAGATACGCAGTATTTT
NA	once	TRBV30	TRBJ1-4	13	CAWSQFEGVKLFF	TGTGCCTGGAGTCAGTTTGAGGGGGTCAAACTGTTTTTT
TRBD2	NA	TRBV30	TRBJ2-7	15	CAWSPRLAGTYEQYF	TGTGCCTGGAGTCCCCGACTAGCGGGTACTTACGAGCAGTACTTC